Presented here are 14 T cell receptor beta chains from one specimen sequenced in a study of shared clonotypes between healthy human individuals. The repertoire was sequenced with immunoSEQ multiplex PCR; TCRdb's copy has only in-frame clones and lacks some. The sample contains 2 million to 2.5 million clones, more than 85% of which appear only once. Sequencing was carried out using naive CD4+ T cells from PBMCs. Indicated subset: CD45RA+ positively selected. Source of these receptors: a man aged 18 to 30 in good health. Some clones in this sample may be carry-over from other donors' samples.

The chain uses TRBV5-4 and TRBJ2-3; 11 nucleotides match TRBD2. The length of the CDR3 is 17 residues. CDR1 SGHNT and CDR2 YYREEE come from the germline V gene (reference sequence). Unmatched junction bases numbered 10, after V lost 4 bases and J lost 3 bases. CDR3 protein: CASSDMTGTSGTDTQYF. The CDR3 nucleotides are TGTGCCAGCAGCGACATGACCGGGACTAGCGGTACAGATACGCAGTATTTT.

This clone was seen a handful of times. Other DNA sequences in the sample encode the same CDR3. V and J are TRBV25-1 and TRBJ1-5, with D uncertain. Germline V CDR1 and CDR2: MGHDK, SYGVNS. CDR3 length: 14 amino acids. Between the trimmed V and J ends, which lost 2 bases and 1 base, there was a span of 6 bases. The CDR3 region has the DNA TGTGCCAGCAGTGAAGGACTGAGCAATCAGCCCCAGCATTTT. Translation gives CASSEGLSNQPQHF.

Concerning this clone itself: The sample holds other DNA sequences that translate to the same CDR3. V is TRBV7-9 and J is TRBJ2-2; a weak D match, TRBD1 (6 bases). V was trimmed by 5 bases and J by 0 bases, leaving 10 bases between them. CDR1 is SEHNR and CDR2 is FQNEAQ in the germline V gene (reference sequence). The CDR3 consists of 15 residues. The CDR3 bases are TGTGCCAGCAGCCTTACAGGGTCGAACACCGGGGAGCTGTTTTTT. It encodes CASSLTGSNTGELFF.

V gene TRBV5-4 combines with J gene TRBJ1-3; tentative D call: TRBD1 (5 bases). Trimming removed 0 bases at V and 0 bases at J, with 10 bases between. Germline V gene sequence: CDR1 SGHNT, CDR2 YYREEE (reference sequence). This CDR3 has 16 amino acids. Here the CDR3 DNA reads TGTGCCAGCAGCTTGGGGGGGGAAAGCTCTGGAAACACCATATATTTT. Translated, it gives CASSLGGESSGNTIYF.

The chain has TRBV9 and TRBJ2-2; tentatively, D is TRBD1 (6 bases). This CDR3 has 16 residues. Trimming cost V 0 bases and J 2 bases, with 11 bases left between them. CDR1 is SGDLS, CDR2 YYNGEE, per germline. DNA for the CDR3: TGTGCCAGCAGCGTAGGGTTGGGACATAACACCGGGGAGCTGTTTTTT. Amino acids: CASSVGLGHNTGELFF.

This chain uses TRBV28 with TRBJ1-2; D unresolved. The germline CDR1 and CDR2 sequences are MDHEN and SYDVKM. V gave up 2 bases and J gave up 7 bases, with 11 bases separating them. This CDR3 has 13 amino acids. This chain's CDR3 is CASSLVDLTGYTF. In nucleotides, the CDR3 is TGTGCCAGCAGTTTAGTAGACCTCACTGGCTACACCTTC.

This chain connects TRBV6-1 to TRBJ2-7, with D unresolved. V was pared by 8 bases and J by 5 bases, with 10 bases between. CDR1 is MNHNS and CDR2 is SASEGT in the germline V gene. The CDR3 length is 11 residues. The CDR3 loop reads CASEPLHEQYF. The CDR3 nucleotides are TGTGCCAGCGAACCCCTCCACGAGCAGTACTTC.

The chain joins TRBV7-2 to TRBJ2-1, with 10 bases fitting TRBD1. V lost 5 bases and J lost 1; bases outside the gene matches: 2. The germline CDR1 and CDR2 sequences are SGHTA and FQGNSA. This CDR3 comprises 15 residues. The CDR3 DNA reads as TGTGCCAGCAGCCAGGACAGGGGGTCCTACAATGAGCAGTTCTTC. Its translation: CASSQDRGSYNEQFF.

This clone was recorded once. The chain joins TRBV29-1 to TRBJ2-3; TRBD2 might be the D (6 bases). Trimming left V 3 bases short and J 0 bases short, with 10 bases between. This CDR3 contains 14 residues. Germline CDR1 SQVTM, CDR2 ANQGSEA. CDR3: CSVDSGPSTDTQYF. The CDR3 DNA is TGCAGCGTTGATAGCGGACCCAGCACAGATACGCAGTATTTT.

This sequence joins TRBV19 and TRBJ2-2, with D maybe TRBD1 (5 bases). V gave up 10 bases and J gave up 1 base, with 19 bases separating them. Germline assignment: CDR1 LNHDA and CDR2 SQIVND (reference sequence). The CDR3 covers 16 residues. The CDR3 loop is CATDPRQGVNTGELFF. The CDR3 coding sequence is TGTGCCACTGACCCCCGGCAAGGGGTGAACACCGGGGAGCTGTTTTTT.

This clone has just a few counts. The V call is TRBV5-1, the J call TRBJ2-6, with D possibly being TRBD1 (5 bases). The CDR3 consists of 16 residues. Germline V gives CDR1 SGHRS, CDR2 YFSETQ. Trimming pared 4 bases from V and 4 bases from J, leaving 15 bases between. Written as DNA, the CDR3 is TGCGCCAGCAGCCCCCGTTGGGGCTCAGGGGCCAACGTCCTGACTTTC. It yields the protein CASSPRWGSGANVLTF.

The rearrangement links TRBV5-1 to TRBJ2-7; D possibly matches TRBD1 or TRBD2 (5 bases each). The germline V and J ends were trimmed by 0 bases and 4 bases, with 14 bases remaining between them. Germline V gives CDR1 SGHRS, CDR2 YFSETQ. The CDR3 runs to 15 residues. The CDR3 loop reads CASSLDPGRTYEQYF. The CDR3 DNA is TGCGCCAGCAGCTTGGACCCGGGACGGACATACGAGCAGTACTTC. Full variable domain (outside the CDR3, taken from reference TRBV5-1 and TRBJ2-7): KAGVTQTPRYLIKTRGQQVTLSCSPISGHRSVSWYQQTPGQGLQFLFEYFSETQRNKGNFPGRFSGRQFSNSRSEMNVSTLELGDSALYLCASSLDPGRTYEQYFGPGTRLTVT.

This chain links TRBV5-1 with TRBJ2-1; D is ambiguous. Germline V gene lookup returns CDR1 SGHRS and CDR2 YFSETQ. This CDR3 is 13 amino acids long. V was shortened by 0 bases and J by 12 bases, with 13 bases between the two germline ends. The DNA of the CDR3 is TGCGCCAGCAGCTTGGCCCGAGACTCCGCGCAGTTCTTC. Amino acid sequence: CASSLARDSAQFF.

The chain couples TRBV5-1 to TRBJ1-2; D perhaps matches TRBD1 (5 bases). This CDR3 region has 13 residues. With 7 bases removed from V and 7 bases from J, the gap between germline ends came to 17 bases. Germline CDR1 and CDR2: SGHRS and YFSETQ. CDR3 coding DNA: TGCGCCAGCTGGGGCGGGGTGAGAGGTGGCTACACCTTC. Translated, it gives CASWGGVRGGYTF.